The T cell receptor beta chain under discussion was sequenced for a study of human thymus T cells. This CDR3 spans 15 amino acids. Trimming took off 3 bases at V and 1 base at J, with 10 bases between the two ends. The germline V gene has CDR1 SGHDN and CDR2 FVKESK. Profiled with immunoSEQ multiplex PCR; TCRdb holds only in-frame clones, not every one. The sample holds some 44,000 clones, about 95% seen once. The receptor's source is a girl under three years old with a congenital heart defect but otherwise immunologically healthy. The sample taken for sequencing was blood. V gene TRBV14 combines with J gene TRBJ1-5; D remains ambiguous. CDR3 residues: CASSHVGLSNQPQHF. CDR3 in DNA: TGTGCCAGCAGCCACGTAGGATTAAGCAATCAGCCCCAGCATTTT. The entire variable domain, with the rest obtained from reference TRBV14 and TRBJ1-5, is as follows: EAGVTQFPSHSVIEKGQTVTLRCDPISGHDNLYWYRRVMGKEIKFLLHFVKESKQDESGMPNNRFLAERTGGTYSTLKVQPAELEDSGVYFCASSHVGLSNQPQHFGDGTRLSIL.